The entry below describes one T cell receptor (beta chain). The data are from a study of blood T cell repertoires in COVID-19. Trimming cost V 4 bases and J 4 bases; bases outside gene matches: 10. The V gene's germline CDR1 is LNHDA and CDR2 SQIVND (reference sequence). The CDR3 consists of 18 residues. Original methodology: Amplification of reference gene primers was used by the study to estimate nucleated cell counts. Sequencing was performed with immunoSEQ multiplex PCR; in TCRdb, only in-frame clones are kept and a portion is missing. Clone size and the V and J calls come from that table; the DNA yielded D and trimming. The sample records 95,000 to 150,000 clones, 84% being singletons.

Material: PBMCs or T cells enriched from blood (not recorded which). The chain couples TRBV19 to TRBJ2-3, with 14 bases that match TRBD2. The receptor's source is a woman in her 30s who had recovered from COVID-19. CDR3: CASSTRLAGGPSADTQYF. CDR3 coding DNA: TGTGCCAGTAGTACTCGACTAGCGGGAGGGCCTTCGGCAGATACGCAGTATTTT.